These 11 T cell receptor beta chains were sequenced from one sample in a study of human T cells and chemical hapten exposure. TCRdb redid the calling of the 5' RACE reads with MiXCR, one entry per CDR3 protein. The table shows some 78,000 distinct CDR3 sequences, with 6% to 8.5% occurring only once. The total RNA was obtained from whole blood that was not fractionated. All receptors derive from a male donor in good health.

This clonotype showed up many times. CDR3 sequence (DNA): TGTGCCAGCAGCTTAGCCCGGGACAGCCCCTACGAGCAGTACTTC. Residues: CASSLARDSPYEQYF. This sequence joins TRBV11-1 and TRBJ2-7; 7 positions match TRBD1. Germline V lookup: CDR1 SGHAT, CDR2 FQDESV (reference sequence). With 0 bases clipped from V and 2 bases from J, the junction kept 4 bases outside the gene matches. The CDR3 sequence is 15 residues long.

This sequence joins TRBV3-1 and TRBJ2-3; TRBD2 is a possible D gene (5 bases). CDR1 and CDR2 from the germline V gene are LGHDT and YNNKEL (reference sequence). The V end lost 1 base, the J end lost 0 bases, and 17 bases lay between the germline ends. This CDR3 is 18 amino acids long. The CDR3, as DNA: TGTGCCAGCAGCCAAGCAAACCAAATAGCGTGGAGCACAGATACGCAGTATTTT. Its protein product is CASSQANQIAWSTDTQYF.

This clonotype has a count of ten or more. The J gene is TRBJ2-2, the V gene TRBV20-1, with a weak D call TRBD2 (5 bases). The V gene lost 3 bases and the J gene lost 6 bases, with 8 bases spanning the gap. There are 12 residues in the CDR3. Per the germline V gene, CDR1 is DFQATT and CDR2 is SNEGSKA (reference sequence). The DNA of the CDR3 is TGCAGTGCTAGGAGGGATCCCGGGGAGCTGTTTTTT. Translating gives CSARRDPGELFF.

This clonotype has just a few counts. The chain uses TRBV27 and TRBJ1-4, with a tentative D call TRBD1 (5 bases). The CDR3 has 15 amino acids. Germline loops: CDR1 MNHEY, CDR2 SMNVEV (reference sequence). The germline V and J ends were trimmed by 3 bases and 8 bases, with 16 bases remaining between them. CDR3 amino acids: CASSLRTIRGEKLFF. As DNA, the CDR3 is TGTGCCAGCAGTTTGAGGACAATCCGAGGGGAAAAACTGTTTTTT.

The chain has TRBV12-3 or TRBV12-4 and TRBJ1-5; D gene unclear. The V end lost 1 base, the J end lost 6 bases, and 7 bases lay between the germline ends. The CDR3 contains 13 residues. The CDR3 DNA reads as TGTGCCAGCAGTTTAGGCGGGTTTCAGCCCCAGCATTTT. Amino acid sequence: CASSLGGFQPQHF.

CDR3 sequence: CASSEYGGGGYTF. The CDR3 DNA follows: TGTGCCAGCAGTGAATACGGCGGGGGAGGCTACACCTTC. This sequence joins TRBV25-1 and TRBJ1-2, with D maybe TRBD1 (5 bases). The length of the CDR3 is 13 residues. Trimming cost V 0 bases and J 8 bases, with 10 bases left between them. Per the germline V gene, CDR1 is MGHDK and CDR2 is SYGVNS.

This clonotype was seen more than once but under ten times. The gene calls are TRBV6-2 or TRBV6-3 and TRBJ1-5; maybe TRBD1 (6 bases). The germline gives CDR1 MNHEY, CDR2 SVGEGT. Trimming removed 2 bases at V and 0 bases at J, with 17 bases between. The CDR3 has 18 amino acids. The CDR3 reads CASSYDRTGAYSNQPQHF. The CDR3 region has the DNA TGTGCCAGCAGTTACGACAGGACCGGTGCCTATAGCAATCAGCCCCAGCATTTT.

The J gene is TRBJ1-4, the V gene TRBV29-1; D may be TRBD1 (6 bases). V lost 4 bases, J lost 8 bases, and 14 bases lay in between. CDR3 length: 13 residues. The germline V gene has CDR1 SQVTM and CDR2 ANQGSEA. CDR3 region: CSVAGRRGEKLFF. DNA for the CDR3: TGCAGCGTTGCTGGTCGTAGGGGGGAAAAACTGTTTTTT.

This clonotype came up many times. This chain connects TRBV20-1 to TRBJ2-7; either TRBD1 or TRBD2 may fit D (5 bases each). This CDR3 comprises 13 residues. Germline V lookup: CDR1 DFQATT, CDR2 SNEGSKA (reference sequence). Trimming pared 5 bases from V and 6 bases from J, leaving 17 bases between. Here the CDR3 reads CSAGGHNLGEQYF. The CDR3 DNA sequence: TGCAGTGCTGGAGGACATAACCTCGGCGAGCAGTACTTC.

V gene TRBV29-1 combines with J gene TRBJ1-1; D is possibly TRBD1 (6 bases). The germline gives CDR1 SQVTM, CDR2 ANQGSEA. Trimming took off 0 bases at V and 4 bases at J, with 21 bases between the two ends. The CDR3 length is 17 residues. The CDR3 DNA reads as TGCAGCGTTGAAGAGGAGGACAGTCCACACGCGGGCACTGAAGCTTTCTTT. Protein: CSVEEEDSPHAGTEAFF.

This clonotype was picked up many times. V is TRBV29-1 and J is TRBJ2-7, with 8 bases matching TRBD2. J gave up 7 bases and V 4 bases, and 12 bases lay outside the gene matches. This CDR3 comprises 14 residues. CDR1 and CDR2 from the germline V gene are SQVTM and ANQGSEA. The CDR3 region is CSVGFRLRGGEQYF. The CDR3 nucleotides read TGCAGCGTTGGTTTTAGGCTCCGGGGGGGAGAGCAGTACTTC.